This TCR beta chain is drawn from a study of T cell repertoires in cytomegalovirus infection. Looking at the study overall: Matching HLA type, along with CMV infection, was indicated by public TCR beta signatures.

TCRdb reprocessed the reads with MiXCR, giving one entry per CDR3 protein. The sample holds some 320,000 distinct CDR3 sequences; over 7.5% are singletons and the top ten take 3.5% to 4.5%. Of note for this clonotype: Its antigen is unidentified.

General study findings and limits: There were HLA-C-restricted CMV-specific TCR beta clonotypes dominating the ex vivo response. The cumulative frequency of public TCR beta families identified carriers of CMV plus the relevant HLA.

Trimming removed 3 bases at V and 4 bases at J, with 4 bases between. Germline CDR1 and CDR2: ENHRY and SYGVKD. This CDR3 contains 12 residues. Material: PBMCs. The chain recombines TRBV10-3 with TRBJ1-5; D is unclear. The clonotype originates from a human donor in good health (CMV status not recorded). Some clones in this sample may be carry-over from other donors' samples. The CDR3 sequence: CAISEMNQPQHF. Here the CDR3 DNA reads TGTGCCATCAGTGAAATGAATCAGCCCCAGCATTTT.